This T cell receptor (beta chain) is drawn from a study of spatial heterogeneity in lung cancer. Study results and caveats: One measure, the expanded intratumoral alpha and beta TCR count, tracked tumor mutation counts.

By share of the sample, this clonotype is medium-sized (0.01 to 0.1%). Its antigen is currently unknown. This beta chain is an unintended read in a library built for alpha chains; its size means little. TCRdb analysed the 5' RACE reads with MiXCR anew, one entry per CDR3 protein. This table holds 3,000 or so distinct CDR3 sequences, about 6% found once. This sample's time point: sample taken at primary tumor resection. Trimming stripped 8 bases from V and 1 base from J, with 6 bases between. This CDR3 contains 11 residues. CDR1 and CDR2 from the germline V gene are MNHEY and SMNVEV (reference sequence).

The chain employs TRBV27 and TRBJ2-7; no definite D call. The sample consisted of lung tumor tissue, taken at surgery. The origin of this receptor is a male donor with early-stage non-small cell lung cancer. CDR3 loop: CASGVSYEQYF. The CDR3 DNA is TGTGCCAGCGGGGTATCCTACGAGCAGTACTTC.